This T cell receptor (beta chain) appears in the sequencing data of a study of regulatory dendritic cells for organ transplantation. On this clone: The DNA is left out, because the CDR3 cannot be placed on it with certainty; the CDR3 is given as TCRdb lists it.

Germline loops: CDR1 ENHRY, CDR2 SYGVKD. The CDR3 has 17 residues if both end residues are counted. Memory T cells were CD45RO+, naive were CD45RA+, sorted by FACS. Clones were sequenced by immunoSEQ multiplex PCR, and TCRdb holds only the in-frame ones, with some missing. Counted here are 9,000 to 13,000 clones, roughly two thirds occurring once; the ten biggest clones make up under 20%. This sequence originates from a human donor in good health. This chain links TRBV10-3 with TRBJ2-1; the table's D call, TRBD2, was not checked against the DNA. Sequences were obtained from memory CD8+ T cells from blood. Noted subset: CD45RO+ memory T cells. The CDR3 spells CAISTSGASGDYNEQFF.